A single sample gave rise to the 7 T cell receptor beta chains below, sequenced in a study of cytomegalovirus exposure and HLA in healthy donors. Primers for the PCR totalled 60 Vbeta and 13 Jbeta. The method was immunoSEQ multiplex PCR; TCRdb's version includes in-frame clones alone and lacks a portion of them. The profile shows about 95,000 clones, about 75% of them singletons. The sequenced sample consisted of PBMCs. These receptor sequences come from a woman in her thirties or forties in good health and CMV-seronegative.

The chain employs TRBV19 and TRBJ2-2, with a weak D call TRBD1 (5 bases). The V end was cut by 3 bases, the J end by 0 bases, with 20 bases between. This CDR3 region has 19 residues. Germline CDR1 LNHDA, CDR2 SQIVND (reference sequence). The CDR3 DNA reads TGTGCCAGTAGTATCTACAAGTCAGGGTCAACTACGAACACCGGGGAGCTGTTTTTT. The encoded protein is CASSIYKSGSTTNTGELFF.

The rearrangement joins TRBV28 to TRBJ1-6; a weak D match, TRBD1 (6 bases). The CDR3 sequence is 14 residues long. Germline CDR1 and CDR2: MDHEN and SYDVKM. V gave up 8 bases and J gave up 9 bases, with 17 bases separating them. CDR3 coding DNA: TGTGCCAGCGGAGGTACAGGGTATGGTTCACCCCTCCACTTT. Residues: CASGGTGYGSPLHF.

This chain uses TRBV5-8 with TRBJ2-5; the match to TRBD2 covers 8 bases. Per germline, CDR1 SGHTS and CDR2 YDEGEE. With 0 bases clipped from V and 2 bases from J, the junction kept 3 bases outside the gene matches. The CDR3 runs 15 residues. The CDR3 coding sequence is TGTGCCAGCAGCTTGGTGCGGGGGGTTCAAGAGACCCAGTACTTC. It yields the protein CASSLVRGVQETQYF. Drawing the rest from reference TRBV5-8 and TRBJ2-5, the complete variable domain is EAGVTQSPTHLIKTRGQQATLRCSPISGHTSVYWYQQALGLGLQFLLWYDEGEERNRGNFPPRFSGRQFPNYSSELNVNALELEDSALYLCASSLVRGVQETQYFGPGTRLLVL.

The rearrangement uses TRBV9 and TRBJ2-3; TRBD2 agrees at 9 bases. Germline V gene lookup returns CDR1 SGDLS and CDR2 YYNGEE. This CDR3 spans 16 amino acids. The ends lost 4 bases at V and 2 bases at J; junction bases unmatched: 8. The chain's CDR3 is CASSPLAGHSTDTQYF. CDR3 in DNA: TGTGCCAGCAGCCCCCTAGCGGGGCATTCCACAGATACGCAGTATTTT.

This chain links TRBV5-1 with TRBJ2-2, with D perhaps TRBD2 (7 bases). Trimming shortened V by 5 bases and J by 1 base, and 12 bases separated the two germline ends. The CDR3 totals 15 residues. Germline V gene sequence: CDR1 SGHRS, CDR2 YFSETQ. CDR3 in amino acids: CASRAGALNTGELFF. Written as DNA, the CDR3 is TGCGCCAGCAGGGCGGGGGCTTTGAACACCGGGGAGCTGTTTTTT.

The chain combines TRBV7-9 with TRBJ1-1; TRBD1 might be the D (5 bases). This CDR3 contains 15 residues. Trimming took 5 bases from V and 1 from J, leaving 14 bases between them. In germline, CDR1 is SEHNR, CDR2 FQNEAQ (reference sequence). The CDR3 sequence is CASSPPTARNTEAFF. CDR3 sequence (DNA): TGTGCCAGCAGCCCGCCGACAGCTCGGAACACTGAAGCTTTCTTT.

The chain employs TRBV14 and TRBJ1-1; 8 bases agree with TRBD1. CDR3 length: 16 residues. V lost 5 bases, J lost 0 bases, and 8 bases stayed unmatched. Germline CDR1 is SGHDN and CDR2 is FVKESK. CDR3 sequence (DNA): TGTGCCAGCAGCTCCCAGGGACAGGCGGTGAACACTGAAGCTTTCTTT. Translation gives CASSSQGQAVNTEAFF. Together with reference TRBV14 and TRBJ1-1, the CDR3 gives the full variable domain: EAGVTQFPSHSVIEKGQTVTLRCDPISGHDNLYWYRRVMGKEIKFLLHFVKESKQDESGMPNNRFLAERTGGTYSTLKVQPAELEDSGVYFCASSSQGQAVNTEAFFGQGTRLTVV.